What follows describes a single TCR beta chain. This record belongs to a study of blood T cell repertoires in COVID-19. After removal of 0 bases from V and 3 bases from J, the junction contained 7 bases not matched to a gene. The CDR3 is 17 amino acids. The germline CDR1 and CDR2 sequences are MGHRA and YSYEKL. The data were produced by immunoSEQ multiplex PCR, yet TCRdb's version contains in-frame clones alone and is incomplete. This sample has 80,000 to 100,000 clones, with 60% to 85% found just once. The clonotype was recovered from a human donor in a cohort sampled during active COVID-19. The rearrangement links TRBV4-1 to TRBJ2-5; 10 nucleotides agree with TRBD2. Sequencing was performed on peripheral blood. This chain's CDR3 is CASSQDSWLAGEETQYF. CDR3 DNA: TGCGCCAGCAGCCAAGACTCTTGGCTAGCGGGAGAAGAGACCCAGTACTTC.